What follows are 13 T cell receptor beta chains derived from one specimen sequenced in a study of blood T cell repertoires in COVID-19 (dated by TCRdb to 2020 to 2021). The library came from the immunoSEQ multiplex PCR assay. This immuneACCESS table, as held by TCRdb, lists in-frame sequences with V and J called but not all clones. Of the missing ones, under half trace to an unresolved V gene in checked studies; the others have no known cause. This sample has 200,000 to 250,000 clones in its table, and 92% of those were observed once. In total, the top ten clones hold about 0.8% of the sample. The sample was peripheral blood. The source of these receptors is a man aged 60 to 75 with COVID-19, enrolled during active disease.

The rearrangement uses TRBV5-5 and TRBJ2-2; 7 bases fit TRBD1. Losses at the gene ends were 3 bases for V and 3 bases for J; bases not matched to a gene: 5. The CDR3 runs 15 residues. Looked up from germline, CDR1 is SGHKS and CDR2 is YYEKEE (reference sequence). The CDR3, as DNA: TGTGCCAGCAGCTACGGGACAGCGGACACCGGGGAGCTGTTTTTT. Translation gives CASSYGTADTGELFF.

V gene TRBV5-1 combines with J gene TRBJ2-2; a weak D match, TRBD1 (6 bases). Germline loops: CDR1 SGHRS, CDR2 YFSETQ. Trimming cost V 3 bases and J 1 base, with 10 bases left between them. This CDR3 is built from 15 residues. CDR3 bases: TGCGCCAGCAGCTCCGGACAGAGGAACACCGGGGAGCTGTTTTTT. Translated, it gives CASSSGQRNTGELFF. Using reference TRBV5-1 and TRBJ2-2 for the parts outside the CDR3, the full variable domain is KAGVTQTPRYLIKTRGQQVTLSCSPISGHRSVSWYQQTPGQGLQFLFEYFSETQRNKGNFPGRFSGRQFSNSRSEMNVSTLELGDSALYLCASSSGQRNTGELFFGEGSRLTVL.

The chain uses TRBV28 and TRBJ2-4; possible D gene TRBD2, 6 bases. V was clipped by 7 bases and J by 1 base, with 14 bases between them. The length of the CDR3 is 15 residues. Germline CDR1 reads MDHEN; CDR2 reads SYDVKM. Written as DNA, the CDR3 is TGTGCCAGCATTCCGGGGGATCTGGCCAAAAACATTCAGTACTTC. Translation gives CASIPGDLAKNIQYF.

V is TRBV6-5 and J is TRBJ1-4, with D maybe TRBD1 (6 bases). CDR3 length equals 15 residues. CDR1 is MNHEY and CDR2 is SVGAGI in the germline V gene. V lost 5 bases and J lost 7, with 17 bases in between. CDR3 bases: TGTGCCAGCAGTCTAAACAGGGCTTTCCCTGAAAAACTGTTTTTT. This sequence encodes CASSLNRAFPEKLFF.

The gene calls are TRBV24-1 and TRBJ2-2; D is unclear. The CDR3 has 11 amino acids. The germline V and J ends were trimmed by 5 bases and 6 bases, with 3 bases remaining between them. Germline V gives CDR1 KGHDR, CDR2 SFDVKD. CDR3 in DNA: TGTGCCACCAGTGTAGCCGGGGAGCTGTTTTTT. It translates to CATSVAGELFF.

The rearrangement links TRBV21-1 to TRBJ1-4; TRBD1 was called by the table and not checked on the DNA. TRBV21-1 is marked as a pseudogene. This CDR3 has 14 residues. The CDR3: CASAGGGGGEKLFF. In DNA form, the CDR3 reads TGTGCCAGCGCCGGTGGGGGCGGCGGTGAAAAACTGTTTTTT.

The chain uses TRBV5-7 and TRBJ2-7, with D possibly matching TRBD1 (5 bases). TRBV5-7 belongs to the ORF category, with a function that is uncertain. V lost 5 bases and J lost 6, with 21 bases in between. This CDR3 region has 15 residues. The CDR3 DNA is TGTGCCAGCAGTCAGCAGGGAAAAGGCGATGTCGAGCAGTACTTC. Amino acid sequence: CASSQQGKGDVEQYF.

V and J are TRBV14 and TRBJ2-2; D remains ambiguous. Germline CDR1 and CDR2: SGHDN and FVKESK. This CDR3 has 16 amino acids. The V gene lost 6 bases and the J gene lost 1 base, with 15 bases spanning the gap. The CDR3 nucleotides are TGTGCCAGCAGTCCAATGAGCGTTCGGAACACCGGGGAGCTGTTTTTT. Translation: CASSPMSVRNTGELFF.

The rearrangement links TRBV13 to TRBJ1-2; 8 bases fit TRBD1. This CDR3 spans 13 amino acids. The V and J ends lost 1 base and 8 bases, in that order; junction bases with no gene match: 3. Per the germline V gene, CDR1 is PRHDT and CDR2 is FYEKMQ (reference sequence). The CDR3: CASSLETGVGYTF. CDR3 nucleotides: TGTGCCAGCAGCTTAGAGACAGGGGTCGGCTACACCTTC. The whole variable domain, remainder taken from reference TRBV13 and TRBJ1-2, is AAGVIQSPRHLIKEKRETATLKCYPIPRHDTVYWYQQGPGQDPQFLISFYEKMQSDKGSIPDRFSAQQFSDYHSELNMSSLELGDSALYFCASSLETGVGYTFGSGTRLTVV.

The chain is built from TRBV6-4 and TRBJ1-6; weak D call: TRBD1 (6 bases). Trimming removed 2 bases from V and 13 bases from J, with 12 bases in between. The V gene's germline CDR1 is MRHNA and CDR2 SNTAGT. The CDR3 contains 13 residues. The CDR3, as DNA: TGTGCCAGCAGTGACGTTAATGGACAGCCCCTCCACTTT. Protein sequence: CASSDVNGQPLHF.

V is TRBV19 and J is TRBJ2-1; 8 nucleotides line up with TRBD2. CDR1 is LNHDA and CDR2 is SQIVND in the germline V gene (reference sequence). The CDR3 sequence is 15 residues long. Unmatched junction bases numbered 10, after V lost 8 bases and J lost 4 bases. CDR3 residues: CASGWLAGPYNEQFF. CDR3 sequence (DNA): TGTGCCAGTGGGTGGCTAGCGGGCCCTTACAATGAGCAGTTCTTC.

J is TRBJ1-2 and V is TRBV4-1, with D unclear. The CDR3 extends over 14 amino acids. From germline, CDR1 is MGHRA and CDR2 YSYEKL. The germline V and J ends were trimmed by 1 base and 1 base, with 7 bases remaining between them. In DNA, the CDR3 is TGCGCCAGCAGCCAAGCCGGAGTTAACTATGGCTACACCTTC. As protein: CASSQAGVNYGYTF.

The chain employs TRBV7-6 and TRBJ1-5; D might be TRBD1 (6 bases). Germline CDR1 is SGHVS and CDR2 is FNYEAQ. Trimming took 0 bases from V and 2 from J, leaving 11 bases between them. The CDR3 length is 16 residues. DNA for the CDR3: TGTGCCAGCAGCTTAGCGCCTGGGGGCGGCAATCAGCCCCAGCATTTT. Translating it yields CASSLAPGGGNQPQHF. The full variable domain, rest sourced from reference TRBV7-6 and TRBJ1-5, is GAGVSQSPRYKVTKRGQDVALRCDPISGHVSLYWYRQALGQGPEFLTYFNYEAQQDKSGLPNDRFSAERPEGSISTLTIQRTEQRDSAMYRCASSLAPGGGNQPQHFGDGTRLSIL.